These 32 T cell receptor beta chains share one sample of origin, sequenced in a study of PD-1 blockade in classical Hodgkin lymphoma. Repertoires were generated with immunoSEQ multiplex PCR, while TCRdb's copy carries only in-frame clones and drops some. This table holds about 66,000 clones, over 55% found once. Each of the patients experienced relapse following autologous stem cell transplantation, and their brentuximab vedotin exposure differed. Sample: peripheral blood mononuclear cells (PBMCs), taken before the second cycle of nivolumab. Every receptor here comes from a human donor with classical Hodgkin lymphoma.

The chain joins TRBV7-8 to TRBJ1-2; TRBD1 matches at 11 bases. After removal of 5 bases from V and 4 bases from J, the junction contained 6 bases not matched to a gene. The germline V gene has CDR1 SGHVS and CDR2 FQNEAQ. The CDR3 spans 15 residues. The CDR3 here is CASSLRTGGSYGYTF. CDR3 nucleotide sequence: TGTGCCAGCAGCCTCCGGACAGGGGGCAGCTATGGCTACACCTTC.

The chain carries TRBV21-1 and TRBJ2-5; TRBD2, the table's D call, lacks a check against the DNA. TRBV21-1 is deemed a pseudogene. The CDR3 totals 14 residues. CDR3 region: CASSKGLAEETQYF. The CDR3 coding sequence is TGTGCCAGCAGCAAAGGACTAGCGGAAGAGACCCAGTACTTC.

This chain links TRBV29-1 with TRBJ1-2; possibly TRBD1 for D (5 bases). The germline CDR1 and CDR2 sequences are SQVTM and ANQGSEA. V was clipped by 3 bases and J by 4 bases, with 12 bases between them. This CDR3 is 13 amino acids long. DNA of the CDR3: TGCAGCGTTGAGTCGGGGCCGGGCTATGGCTACACCTTC. It specifies CSVESGPGYGYTF.

V usage is TRBV12-5 and J usage is TRBJ1-2; no firm D call. This CDR3 contains 14 residues. Trimming left V 8 bases short and J 4 bases short, with 17 bases between. Germline V gene lookup returns CDR1 LGHNT and CDR2 FRNRAP. The CDR3 is CASREGLAGYGYTF. CDR3 nucleotide sequence: TGTGCTAGTCGAGAGGGTTTAGCGGGCTATGGCTACACCTTC.

This clone was counted a few times. V usage is TRBV5-1 and J usage is TRBJ1-1, with TRBD1 matching over 7 bases. CDR1 SGHRS and CDR2 YFSETQ come from the germline V gene. The V segment lost 0 bases and the J segment 4 bases; nucleotides outside the gene matches: 6. The CDR3 contains 15 residues. The CDR3 bases are TGCGCCAGCAGCTTGGATGGGGACAGATCCACTGAAGCTTTCTTT. This sequence encodes CASSLDGDRSTEAFF.

The chain couples TRBV5-1 to TRBJ2-5; D is possibly TRBD1 (5 bases). The ends were cut back, 0 bases at V and 3 bases at J, with 12 bases in the middle. Germline V lookup: CDR1 SGHRS, CDR2 YFSETQ. This CDR3 spans 15 amino acids. CDR3 nucleotides: TGCGCCAGCAGCTTGGCCATCACAGGAGAAGAGACCCAGTACTTC. Translating it yields CASSLAITGEETQYF.

The genes are TRBV2 and TRBJ1-1, with D possibly matching TRBD1 (5 bases). V was pared by 7 bases and J by 1 base, with 13 bases between. There are 14 residues in the CDR3. Germline V CDR1 and CDR2: SNHLY, FYNNEI. The chain's CDR3 is CASTVGQPNTEAFF. As DNA, the CDR3 is TGTGCCAGCACTGTGGGGCAGCCGAACACTGAAGCTTTCTTT. The whole variable domain, remainder taken from reference TRBV2 and TRBJ1-1, is EPEVTQTPSHQVTQMGQEVILRCVPISNHLYFYWYRQILGQKVEFLVSFYNNEISEKSEIFDDQFSVERPDGSNFTLKIRSTKLEDSAMYFCASTVGQPNTEAFFGQGTRLTVV.

The V and J genes are TRBV5-4 and TRBJ2-2; D may be TRBD1 (5 bases). V lost 2 bases to trimming and J lost 1 base, with 9 bases between them. The CDR3 is made up of 15 amino acids. Germline V gene data show CDR1 as SGHNT and CDR2 as YYREEE (reference sequence). The CDR3 loop is CASSLVGVNTGELFF. The CDR3 DNA reads as TGTGCCAGCAGCTTAGTAGGGGTGAACACCGGGGAGCTGTTTTTT.

This sequence joins TRBV9 and TRBJ1-1; perhaps TRBD1 as D (6 bases). Germline loops: CDR1 SGDLS, CDR2 YYNGEE. V lost 3 bases and J 5 bases, leaving 11 bases between the germline ends. This CDR3 has 13 amino acids. As DNA, the CDR3 is TGTGCCAGCAGCGGAGGGGGGGTTACTGAAGCTTTCTTT. Amino acid sequence: CASSGGGVTEAFF.

This chain uses TRBV6-1 with TRBJ2-7; 10 bases fit TRBD1. Germline V CDR1 and CDR2: MNHNS, SASEGT. The CDR3 runs 16 residues. The J segment lost 3 bases and the V segment lost 4 bases, leaving 9 bases of the junction unmatched. Written as DNA, the CDR3 is TGTGCCAGCAGTGGACAGGGGGCCCTGGAATTCTACGAGCAGTACTTC. This translates into CASSGQGALEFYEQYF.

The chain recombines TRBV9 with TRBJ1-2; 9 bases align to TRBD1. Germline lookup yields CDR1 SGDLS and CDR2 YYNGEE. Trimming at V came to 4 bases and at J to 2 bases, leaving 9 bases not matched to a gene. This CDR3 is 16 amino acids long. The CDR3 bases are TGTGCCAGCAGCCCTCTTGGGACAGGGAGGAACTATGGCTACACCTTC. Its protein product is CASSPLGTGRNYGYTF.

The chain is built from TRBV15 and TRBJ2-2; D is undetermined. Trimming took 1 base from V and 6 from J, leaving 6 bases between them. Looked up from germline, CDR1 is LNHNV and CDR2 is YYDKDF (reference sequence). There are 13 residues in the CDR3. In DNA, the CDR3 is TGTGCCACCAGCAGAGTTGGAGCCGGGGAGCTGTTTTTT. It encodes CATSRVGAGELFF.

The chain uses TRBV2 and TRBJ2-5, with D perhaps matching TRBD1 or TRBD2 (5 bases each). The CDR3 contains 17 residues. The germline V gene has CDR1 SNHLY and CDR2 FYNNEI. Trimming stripped 7 bases from V and 1 base from J, with 22 bases between. CDR3 amino acids: CASTSTPSGGTQETQYF. As DNA, the CDR3 is TGTGCCAGCACCTCGACTCCTTCTGGGGGTACCCAAGAGACCCAGTACTTC.

V is TRBV11-2 and J is TRBJ2-2, with a tentative D call TRBD2 (6 bases). Per the germline V gene, CDR1 is SGHAT and CDR2 is FQNNGV. This CDR3 has 17 amino acids. Trimming removed 5 bases from V and 0 bases from J, with 16 bases in between. The CDR3 region has the DNA TGTGCCAGCAGCCCCGGTAGTTGGGAGGCGAACACCGGGGAGCTGTTTTTT. Protein product: CASSPGSWEANTGELFF.

The chain employs TRBV6-6 and TRBJ2-7; D possibly corresponds to TRBD1 (5 bases). Germline lookup yields CDR1 MNHNY and CDR2 SVGAGI (reference sequence). The CDR3 has 13 residues. Trimming stripped 2 bases from V and 4 bases from J, with 9 bases between. DNA for the CDR3: TGTGCCAGCAGTTACGGCAGGGTTTACGAGCAGTACTTC. It codes for CASSYGRVYEQYF.

The V gene is TRBV11-3, the J gene TRBJ2-7, with D perhaps TRBD1 (6 bases). CDR1 and CDR2 from the germline V gene are SGHNT and YENEEA. This CDR3 contains 13 residues. V lost 1 base and J 7 bases, leaving 11 bases between the germline ends. CDR3 in DNA: TGTGCCAGCAGCTTAGGGGACAAGGGGGAGCAGTACTTC. Residues: CASSLGDKGEQYF. Full variable domain (missing parts from reference TRBV11-3 and TRBJ2-7): EAGVVQSPRYKIIEKKQPVAFWCNPISGHNTLYWYLQNLGQGPELLIRYENEEAVDDSQLPKDRFSAERLKGVDSTLKIQPAELGDSAVYLCASSLGDKGEQYFGPGTRLTVT.

V is TRBV9 and J is TRBJ2-5, with a tentative D call TRBD2 (7 bases). The CDR3 consists of 17 residues. V was cut by 4 bases and J by 0 bases, with 19 bases left in between. From germline, CDR1 is SGDLS and CDR2 YYNGEE. CDR3 in amino acids: CASSSPQAGAYQETQYF. CDR3 coding DNA: TGTGCCAGCAGCTCCCCCCAGGCGGGGGCCTACCAAGAGACCCAGTACTTC.

V gene TRBV29-1 combines with J gene TRBJ2-2; D might be TRBD2 (6 bases). Trimming took 8 bases from V and 1 from J, leaving 11 bases between them. The V gene's germline CDR1 is SQVTM and CDR2 ANQGSEA. There are 13 residues in the CDR3. The CDR3 nucleotides read TGCAGCCTTTGGGACTGGAACACCGGGGAGCTGTTTTTT. Protein product: CSLWDWNTGELFF.

V and J are TRBV7-9 and TRBJ2-1, with 13 bases aligning to TRBD2. The CDR3 loop spans 15 amino acids. Germline-derived CDR1 and CDR2 are SEHNR and FQNEAQ (reference sequence). The V and J ends lost 5 bases and 8 bases, in that order; junction bases with no gene match: 6. The CDR3: CASSPTSGREDEQFF. The CDR3 DNA follows: TGTGCCAGCAGCCCCACTAGCGGGAGGGAAGATGAGCAGTTCTTC.

Only a few counts were recorded for this clone. The V gene is TRBV30, the J gene TRBJ2-3; tentative D call: TRBD1 (5 bases). Per the germline V gene, CDR1 is GTSNPN and CDR2 is SVGIG (reference sequence). Trimming left V 2 bases short and J 1 base short, with 10 bases between. The CDR3 totals 14 residues. CDR3 residues: CAWSSMTGTDTQYF. The CDR3 DNA sequence: TGTGCCTGGAGTTCCATGACAGGCACAGATACGCAGTATTTT.

V is TRBV4-2 and J is TRBJ2-7; 7 positions match TRBD2. V lost 1 base and J lost 5; bases outside the gene matches: 14. Germline loops: CDR1 LGHNA, CDR2 YNFKEQ. The CDR3 has 17 amino acids. In DNA, the CDR3 is TGTGCCAGCAGCCAAGCTCAAAACGGGGGGAGGAGTAACGAGCAGTACTTC. Its translation is CASSQAQNGGRSNEQYF.

Many counts were recorded for this clone. The chain combines TRBV19 with TRBJ1-4; 10 bases agree with TRBD1. The CDR3 is 15 residues long. The germline V gene encodes CDR1 LNHDA and CDR2 SQIVND (reference sequence). Trimming removed 8 bases from V and 4 bases from J; junction bases left unmatched: 7. CDR3 sequence (DNA): TGTGCCAGTGGGACAGGGGAGTTAGGTAATGAAAAACTGTTTTTT. As protein: CASGTGELGNEKLFF. Filled out from reference TRBV19 and TRBJ1-4, the complete variable domain reads DGGITQSPKYLFRKEGQNVTLSCEQNLNHDAMYWYRQDPGQGLRLIYYSQIVNDFQKGDIAEGYSVSREKKESFPLTVTSAQKNPTAFYLCASGTGELGNEKLFFGSGTQLSVL.

V gene TRBV28 combines with J gene TRBJ2-7; D remains ambiguous. The CDR3 totals 15 residues. Deletions cut 4 bases from V and 0 bases from J, with 13 bases between. The germline gives CDR1 MDHEN, CDR2 SYDVKM. DNA of the CDR3: TGTGCCAGCAGTTCAGGCAGCTCTACCTCCTACGAGCAGTACTTC. This codes for CASSSGSSTSYEQYF.

V gene TRBV6-1 combines with J gene TRBJ2-7; possibly TRBD1 for D (6 bases). Looked up from germline, CDR1 is MNHNS and CDR2 is SASEGT. The CDR3 contains 14 residues. V was shortened by 6 bases and J by 2 bases, with 14 bases between the two germline ends. CDR3 region: CASSAWDKPYEQYF. The CDR3, as DNA: TGTGCCAGCAGCGCCTGGGACAAGCCCTACGAGCAGTACTTC.

V is TRBV6-6 and J is TRBJ1-2; D unresolved. Per the germline V gene, CDR1 is MNHNY and CDR2 is SVGAGI (reference sequence). The CDR3 sequence is 15 residues long. Trimming shortened V by 0 bases and J by 0 bases, and 8 bases separated the two germline ends. This CDR3 reads CASSYSSGSNYGYTF. For the CDR3, the DNA is TGTGCCAGCAGTTACTCATCCGGATCTAACTATGGCTACACCTTC.

The chain carries TRBV6-1 and TRBJ1-2; maybe TRBD1 (5 bases). V lost 8 bases and J lost 7, with 11 bases in between. The CDR3 contains 11 residues. The V gene's germline CDR1 is MNHNS and CDR2 SASEGT. In DNA, the CDR3 is TGTGCCAGCCGGAGGGGCGGTGGCTACACCTTC. This encodes CASRRGGGYTF.

The V gene is TRBV6-6, the J gene TRBJ2-7; no definite D call. V lost 0 bases and J lost 2, with 8 bases in between. The CDR3 has 14 residues. Looked up from germline, CDR1 is MNHNY and CDR2 is SVGAGI (reference sequence). The CDR3 region has the DNA TGTGCCAGCAGTTACTCGAATCCCCCCTACGAGCAGTACTTC. It specifies CASSYSNPPYEQYF.

The V and J genes are TRBV27 and TRBJ2-5, with 7 nucleotides matching TRBD1. Germline V lookup: CDR1 MNHEY, CDR2 SMNVEV (reference sequence). J was trimmed by 2 bases and V by 5 bases; bases with no gene match: 8. The CDR3 covers 15 residues. Here the CDR3 DNA reads TGTGCCAGCAGTCTCCTGACAGGGCTACAAGAGACCCAGTACTTC. Protein product: CASSLLTGLQETQYF.

In its sample, this clone was seen once. J is TRBJ1-1 and V is TRBV28; D gene uncertain. Germline CDR1 is MDHEN and CDR2 is SYDVKM. V lost 1 base and J 1 base, leaving 4 bases between the germline ends. The CDR3 extends over 13 amino acids. CDR3 loop: CASSLYENTEAFF. The CDR3 DNA follows: TGTGCCAGCAGTTTATACGAGAACACTGAAGCTTTCTTT.

This clone was picked up a small number of times. V and J are TRBV18 and TRBJ1-1; 12 positions agree with TRBD1. From germline, CDR1 is KGHSH and CDR2 LQKENI. There are 17 residues in the CDR3. V dropped 1 base and J dropped 4; count of bases not matched to a gene: 7. CDR3 residues: CASSPLGTGGSGTEAFF. The CDR3 DNA follows: TGTGCCAGCTCACCACTGGGGACAGGGGGCTCGGGCACTGAAGCTTTCTTT.

This CDR3 is CASSLEGQGTETQYF. The CDR3 DNA sequence: TGCGCCAGCAGCTTGGAAGGACAGGGGACCGAGACCCAGTACTTC. The rearrangement joins TRBV5-1 to TRBJ2-5; 9 nucleotides agree with TRBD1. J lost 5 bases, V lost 0 bases, and 5 bases had no gene match. This CDR3 comprises 15 residues. The germline V gene encodes CDR1 SGHRS and CDR2 YFSETQ.

This clone was detected only a few times. The V and J genes are TRBV7-2 and TRBJ2-5; D is undetermined. Trimming removed 3 bases at V and 4 bases at J, with 9 bases between. The germline CDR1 and CDR2 sequences are SGHTA and FQGNSA. This CDR3 is 13 amino acids long. CDR3 region: CASSLGFGETQYF. CDR3 bases: TGTGCCAGCAGCTTGGGGTTCGGAGAGACCCAGTACTTC.